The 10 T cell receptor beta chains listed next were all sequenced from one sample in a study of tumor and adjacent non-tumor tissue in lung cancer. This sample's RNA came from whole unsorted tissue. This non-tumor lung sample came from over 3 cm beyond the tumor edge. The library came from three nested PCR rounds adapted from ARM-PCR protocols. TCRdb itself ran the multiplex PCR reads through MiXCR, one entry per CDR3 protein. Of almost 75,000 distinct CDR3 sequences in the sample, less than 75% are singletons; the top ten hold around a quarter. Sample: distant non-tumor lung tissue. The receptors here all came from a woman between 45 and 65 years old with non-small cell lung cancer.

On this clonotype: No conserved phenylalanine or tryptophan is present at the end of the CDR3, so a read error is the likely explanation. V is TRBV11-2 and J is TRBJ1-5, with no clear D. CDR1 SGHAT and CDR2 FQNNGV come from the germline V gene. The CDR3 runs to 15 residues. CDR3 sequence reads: CASGLAGRGKQPQHL. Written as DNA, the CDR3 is TGTGCCAGCGGCTTAGCGGGCCGAGGCAAACAGCCCCAGCATTTA.

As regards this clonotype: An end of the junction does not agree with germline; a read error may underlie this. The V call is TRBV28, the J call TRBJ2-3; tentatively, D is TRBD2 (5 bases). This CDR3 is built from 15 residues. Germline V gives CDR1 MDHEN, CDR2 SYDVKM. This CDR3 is CASSSQRKITDKQYF. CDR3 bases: TGTGCCAGCAGTTCCCAGCGGAAAATCACAGATAAGCAGTATTTT.

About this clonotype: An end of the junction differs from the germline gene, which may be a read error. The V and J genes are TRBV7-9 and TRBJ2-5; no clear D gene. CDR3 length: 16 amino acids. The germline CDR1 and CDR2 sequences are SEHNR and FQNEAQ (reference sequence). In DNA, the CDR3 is TGTGCCAGCAGCTTACTTCCCACCGGGCTGTCGGAGACCCAGAACTTC. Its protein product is CASSLLPTGLSETQNF.

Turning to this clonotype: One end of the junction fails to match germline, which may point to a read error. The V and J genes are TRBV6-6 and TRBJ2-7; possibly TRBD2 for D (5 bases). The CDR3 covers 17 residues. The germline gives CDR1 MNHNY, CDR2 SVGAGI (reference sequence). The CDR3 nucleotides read TGTGCCAACAGTTACCTTGGGGAGAGGTTGAGCTCCTACGAGCAGTACTTC. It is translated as CANSYLGERLSSYEQYF.

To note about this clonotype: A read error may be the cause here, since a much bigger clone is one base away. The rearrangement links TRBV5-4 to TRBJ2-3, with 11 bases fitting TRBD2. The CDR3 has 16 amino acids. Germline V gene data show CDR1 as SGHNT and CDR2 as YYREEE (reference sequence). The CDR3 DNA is TGTGCCAGCAGCTTCAGGGGACTAGCGGACACAGATACGCAGTGTTTT. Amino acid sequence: CASSFRGLADTDTQCF. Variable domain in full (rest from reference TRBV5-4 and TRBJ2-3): ETGVTQSPTHLIKTRGQQVTLRCSSQSGHNTVSWYQQALGQGPQFIFQYYREEENGRGNFPPRFSGLQFPNYSSELNVNALELDDSALYLCASSFRGLADTDTQCFGPGTRLTVL.

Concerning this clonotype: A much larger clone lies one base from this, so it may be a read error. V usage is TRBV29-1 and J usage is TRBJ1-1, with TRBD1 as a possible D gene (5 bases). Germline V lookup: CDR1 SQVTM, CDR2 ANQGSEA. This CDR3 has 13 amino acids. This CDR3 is CSIEDYQGAEAFF. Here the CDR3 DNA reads TGCAGCATTGAAGATTATCAGGGCGCTGAAGCTTTCTTT.

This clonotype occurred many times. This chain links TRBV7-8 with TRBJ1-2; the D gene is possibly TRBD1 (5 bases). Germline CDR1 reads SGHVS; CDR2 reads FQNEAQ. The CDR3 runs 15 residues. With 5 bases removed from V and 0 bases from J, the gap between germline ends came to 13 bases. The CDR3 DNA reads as TGTGCCAGCAGCCACGAGGGGTCCTCTAACTATGGCTACACCTTC. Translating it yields CASSHEGSSNYGYTF.

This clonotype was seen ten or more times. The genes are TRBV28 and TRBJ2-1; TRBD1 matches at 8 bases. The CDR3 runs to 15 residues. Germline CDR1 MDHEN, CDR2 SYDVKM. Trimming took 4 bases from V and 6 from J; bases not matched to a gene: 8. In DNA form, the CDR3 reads TGTGCCAGCAGTTCGCCCTATACAGGGGGCAATGAGCAGTTCTTC. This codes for CASSSPYTGGNEQFF.

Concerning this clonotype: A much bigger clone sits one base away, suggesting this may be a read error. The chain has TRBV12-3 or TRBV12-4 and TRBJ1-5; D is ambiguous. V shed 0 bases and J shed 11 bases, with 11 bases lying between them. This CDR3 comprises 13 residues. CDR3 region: CASSLAVSQSQHF. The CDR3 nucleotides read TGTGCCAGCAGTTTAGCCGTATCCCAGTCCCAGCATTTT.

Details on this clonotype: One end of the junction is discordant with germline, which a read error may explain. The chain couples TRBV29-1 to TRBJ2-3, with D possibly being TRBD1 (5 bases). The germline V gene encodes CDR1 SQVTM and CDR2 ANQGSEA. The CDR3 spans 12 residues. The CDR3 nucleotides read TGCAGCGGACACGATCTGACAGATACGCAGTTTTTT. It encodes CSGHDLTDTQFF.